These 3 T cell receptor beta chains came from one sample sequenced in a study of shared clonotypes between healthy human individuals. The method was immunoSEQ multiplex PCR; TCRdb's version includes in-frame clones alone and lacks a portion of them. The data hold more than 400,000 clones, with approximately 95% observed a single time. Sequencing was performed on naive CD4+ T cells sorted from blood. Subset noted: CD45RA+ positively selected. The source of these receptors is a woman between 25 and 40 years old in good health.

V is TRBV6-5 and J is TRBJ1-3; D is undetermined. CDR1 is MNHEY and CDR2 is SVGAGI in the germline V gene. Trimming stripped 6 bases from V and 4 bases from J, with 7 bases between. This CDR3 has 12 residues. In DNA form, the CDR3 reads TGTGCCAGCAGCCGTCACGGAAACACCATATATTTT. This translates into CASSRHGNTIYF.

J is TRBJ1-1 and V is TRBV5-5; D uncertain. V lost 2 bases to trimming and J lost 5 bases, with 10 bases between them. This CDR3 is built from 13 residues. CDR1 is SGHKS, CDR2 YYEKEE, per germline (reference sequence). The CDR3 is CASSFVRMTEAFF. The CDR3 nucleotides read TGTGCCAGCAGCTTCGTAAGGATGACTGAAGCTTTCTTT.

The chain joins TRBV6-5 to TRBJ1-5, with TRBD1 matching 9 bases. The CDR3 is 14 residues long. Germline V gene sequence: CDR1 MNHEY, CDR2 SVGAGI. V dropped 4 bases and J dropped 6; count of bases not matched to a gene: 4. In DNA form, the CDR3 reads TGTGCCAGCAGTTCGACAGGGGGAGGTCAGCCCCAGCATTTT. Its translation: CASSSTGGGQPQHF.